This T cell receptor beta chain was captured in a study of blood T cell repertoires in COVID-19. In the study overall: Italy, Spain and the United States were the sources of the convalescent and acute COVID-19 samples. From T cells, B-cell-depleted T cells, or PBMCs came the material, which was cDNA or gDNA.

Germline V gene sequence: CDR1 SGHKS, CDR2 YYEKEE (reference sequence). V was clipped by 4 bases and J by 2 bases, with 7 bases between them. This CDR3 comprises 12 residues. Authors' methods: Estimates of nucleated cell counts were drawn from the amplification of reference gene primers. The method was immunoSEQ multiplex PCR; TCRdb's version includes in-frame clones alone and lacks a portion of them. V and J calls and clone size are given by that table; D and trimming were obtained from the DNA. The profile shows about 160,000 clones, roughly 90% of them singletons. The genes are TRBV5-5 and TRBJ2-7; a possible D gene is TRBD1 (6 bases). This sequence was found in a man between 60 and 75 years old with active or convalescent COVID-19. The sequenced sample was peripheral blood. The CDR3 is CASSDRTYEQYF. The CDR3 nucleotides are TGTGCCAGCAGCGACAGGACCTACGAGCAGTACTTC.